The next 15 T cell receptor beta chains were all read from a single sample in a study of control samples from healthy donors and cancer patients. The table came from immunoSEQ multiplex PCR; TCRdb's copy has only in-frame clones and leaves some out. Altogether just under 60,000 clones are present, 80% to 95% being singletons, with the ten largest covering less than 2%. Sequencing was done on a sample of PBMCs. These receptors all stem from a man aged 35-49 years with colorectal cancer.

The chain joins TRBV7-9 to TRBJ2-3; D tentatively reads TRBD1 or TRBD2 (6 bases each). CDR1 and CDR2 (germline): SEHNR, FQNEAQ (reference sequence). The CDR3 loop spans 15 amino acids. Between the trimmed V and J ends, which lost 5 bases and 1 base, there was a span of 13 bases. In DNA, the CDR3 is TGTGCCAGCAGCCCGGAGGGGGGACGCACAGATACGCAGTATTTT. Translated, it gives CASSPEGGRTDTQYF. The variable domain in full, completed from reference TRBV7-9 and TRBJ2-3, reads DTGVSQNPRHKITKRGQNVTFRCDPISEHNRLYWYRQTLGQGPEFLTYFQNEAQLEKSRLLSDRFSAERPKGSFSTLEIQRTEQGDSAMYLCASSPEGGRTDTQYFGPGTRLTVL.

The CDR3 sequence: CASSPSREITF. CDR3 nucleotides: TGTGCCAGCAGCCCTAGTAGGGAAATCACCTTC. J is TRBJ1-2 and V is TRBV7-9; D not resolved. V was shortened by 5 bases and J by 13 bases, with 14 bases between the two germline ends. Per germline, CDR1 SEHNR and CDR2 FQNEAQ (reference sequence). This CDR3 spans 11 amino acids.

CDR3 sequence reads: CASSLVRGNSGNTIYF. The CDR3 nucleotides are TGTGCCAGCAGCTTAGTGCGTGGGAACTCTGGAAACACCATATATTTT. The chain uses TRBV11-2 and TRBJ1-3; no firm D call. Trimming took 1 base from V and 0 from J, leaving 10 bases between them. The CDR3 spans 16 residues. Germline V gene data show CDR1 as SGHAT and CDR2 as FQNNGV.

There are a few counts of this clone. The chain recombines TRBV6-6 with TRBJ2-2; D is perhaps TRBD1 (5 bases). This CDR3 is built from 11 residues. V dropped 10 bases and J dropped 7 bases, with 10 bases sitting between them. Germline V CDR1 and CDR2: MNHNY, SVGAGI (reference sequence). This CDR3 reads CATRVDGELFF. CDR3 bases: TGTGCCACCAGGGTTGACGGGGAGCTGTTTTTT.

The CDR3: CASSRGTFTDTQYF. The DNA for the CDR3 is TGTGCCAGCAGCCGTGGGACTTTCACAGATACGCAGTATTTT. V and J are TRBV3-1 (or the pseudogene TRBV3-2) and TRBJ2-3; possible D gene TRBD2, 6 bases. CDR1 and CDR2 from the germline V gene are LGHDT and YNNKEL (reference sequence). The V and J ends lost 4 bases and 2 bases respectively, with 10 bases between them. CDR3 length equals 14 residues.

The chain has TRBV11-2 and TRBJ2-3; 7 bases agree with TRBD2. The germline V gene has CDR1 SGHAT and CDR2 FQNNGV. The CDR3 consists of 15 residues. The V gene end was trimmed by 4 bases and the J gene end by 2 bases; junction bases not matched to a gene: 6. For the CDR3, the DNA is TGTGCCAGCAGCTCCTGGGGGGGGATCACAGATACGCAGTATTTT. This codes for CASSSWGGITDTQYF. The full variable domain, with the rest looked up from reference TRBV11-2 and TRBJ2-3, is EAGVAQSPRYKIIEKRQSVAFWCNPISGHATLYWYQQILGQGPKLLIQFQNNGVVDDSQLPKDRFSAERLKGVDSTLKIQPAKLEDSAVYLCASSSWGGITDTQYFGPGTRLTVL.

The chain carries TRBV9 and TRBJ2-7; D uncertain. Germline CDR1 SGDLS, CDR2 YYNGEE. The V end lost 0 bases, the J end lost 0 bases, and 7 bases lay between the germline ends. There are 14 residues in the CDR3. In DNA form, the CDR3 reads TGTGCCAGCAGCGTAGGTGCAGACTCCTACGAGCAGTACTTC. Translation gives CASSVGADSYEQYF. Complete variable domain (other parts from reference TRBV9 and TRBJ2-7): DSGVTQTPKHLITATGQRVTLRCSPRSGDLSVYWYQQSLDQGLQFLIQYYNGEERAKGNILERFSAQQFPDLHSELNLSSLELGDSALYFCASSVGADSYEQYFGPGTRLTVT.

V and J are TRBV7-8 and TRBJ2-3; TRBD1 aligns across 8 bases. The germline CDR1 and CDR2 sequences are SGHVS and FQNEAQ. Trimming at V came to 6 bases and at J to 1 base, leaving 9 bases not matched to a gene. The CDR3 runs 16 residues. The CDR3 region is CASSYGQGRGTDTQYF. The DNA for the CDR3 is TGTGCCAGCAGTTACGGACAGGGACGTGGCACAGATACGCAGTATTTT.

This rearrangement joins TRBV19 to TRBJ1-3, with TRBD1 matching 9 bases. J lost 3 bases, V lost 7 bases, and 7 bases had no gene match. The CDR3 is 15 residues long. Germline V gene data show CDR1 as LNHDA and CDR2 as SQIVND (reference sequence). Here the CDR3 DNA reads TGTGCCAGTACACGGACAGGGGTCTTTGGAAACACCATATATTTT. Translated: CASTRTGVFGNTIYF.

V and J are TRBV5-1 and TRBJ2-6, with TRBD1 matching over 11 bases. The CDR3 contains 17 residues. The trim removed 3 bases at V and 2 bases at J, leaving 4 bases unmatched. Germline V CDR1 and CDR2: SGHRS, YFSETQ. Here the CDR3 DNA reads TGCGCCAGCAGCTCCGGGACAGGGGGTGCTGGGGCCAACGTCCTGACTTTC. Translation gives CASSSGTGGAGANVLTF.

The V call is TRBV7-2, the J call TRBJ2-1; either TRBD1 or TRBD2 may fit D (5 bases each). V dropped 4 bases and J dropped 1 base, with 11 bases sitting between them. Germline loops: CDR1 SGHTA, CDR2 FQGNSA. The CDR3 totals 15 residues. The CDR3 DNA reads TGTGCCAGCAGCTCCGGGGCCCAGTCCTACAATGAGCAGTTCTTC. Translating it yields CASSSGAQSYNEQFF. The variable domain in full, completed from reference TRBV7-2 and TRBJ2-1, reads GAGVSQSPSNKVTEKGKDVELRCDPISGHTALYWYRQSLGQGLEFLIYFQGNSAPDKSGLPSDRFSAERTGGSVSTLTIQRTQQEDSAVYLCASSSGAQSYNEQFFGPGTRLTVL.

The chain links TRBV9 to TRBJ2-3; 7 bases agree with TRBD1. V was clipped by 4 bases and J by 2 bases; unmatched bases: 10. Germline values: CDR1 SGDLS, CDR2 YYNGEE. The CDR3 is made up of 16 amino acids. The CDR3 loop is CASSPPSDRATDTQYF. CDR3 in DNA: TGTGCCAGCAGCCCCCCAAGCGACAGGGCCACAGATACGCAGTATTTT.

This sequence joins TRBV6-5 and TRBJ1-1, with 9 bases matching TRBD1. V lost 3 bases, J lost 1 base, and 3 bases stayed unmatched. The V gene's germline CDR1 is MNHEY and CDR2 SVGAGI. This CDR3 has 15 residues. The CDR3 region has the DNA TGTGCCAGCAGTTATCCGGGACAGGGGAACACTGAAGCTTTCTTT. Its protein product is CASSYPGQGNTEAFF.

This rearrangement joins TRBV6-1 to TRBJ1-2; TRBD1 is a possible D gene (5 bases). The V gene lost 0 bases and the J gene lost 4 bases, with 12 bases spanning the gap. The germline gives CDR1 MNHNS, CDR2 SASEGT. The CDR3 runs to 15 residues. This chain's CDR3 is CASSEAVSGTYGYTF. CDR3 in DNA: TGTGCCAGCAGTGAAGCAGTATCAGGGACCTATGGCTACACCTTC.

This sequence joins TRBV5-4 and TRBJ1-3; tentative D call: TRBD1 (6 bases). V lost 0 bases and J lost 4, with 14 bases in between. The germline CDR1 and CDR2 sequences are SGHNT and YYREEE (reference sequence). This CDR3 has 16 amino acids. The CDR3 reads CASSLERGGTGNTIYF. DNA for the CDR3: TGTGCCAGCAGCTTGGAAAGGGGGGGTACCGGAAACACCATATATTTT.